This entry features one T cell receptor (beta chain) sequence. This sample stems from a study of control samples from healthy donors and cancer patients. Measured with immunoSEQ multiplex PCR; TCRdb has only the in-frame clones, and not every one. The sample records about 160,000 clones, 94% being singletons. In germline, CDR1 is KGHSH, CDR2 LQKENI. V lost 6 bases to trimming and J lost 6 bases; unmatched junction nucleotides: 3. The CDR3 spans 13 residues. The rearrangement joins TRBV18 to TRBJ2-2; TRBD2 aligns across 8 bases. This clonotype was sampled from a man between 60 and 75 years old with colorectal cancer. The sequencing input was PBMCs. The CDR3 nucleotides are TGTGCCAGCTCCCCGCGGGAGGCCGGGGAGCTGTTTTTT. Translated: CASSPREAGELFF.